The T cell receptor (beta chain) under discussion was sequenced for a study of vaccination and CD4 T cells after COVID-19 (dated by TCRdb to the early 2020s). About the study as a whole: The convalescent cohort comprised six males and four females, including two Hispanic individuals, seven Caucasians, two Asians and one multiracial person. Participants got two doses of the Pfizer-BioNTech BNT162b2 vaccine (n=8) or two doses of the Moderna mRNA-1273 vaccine (n=2). Post-COVID blood samples from convalescent patients were collected a median of about 110 days after diagnosis, with a range of 35 to 161 days. As controls, cultures received a CEFX viral epitope pool (the positive control), an HIV-1 Nef peptide pool (the negative control), or no peptide at all. In 10 COVID-19 convalescent patients and a handful of infection-naive healthy vaccine recipients, the spike-specific CD4+ TCR repertoire before mRNA vaccination was compared with the repertoire after mRNA vaccination. Culture stimuli were overlapping spike peptide pools from SARS-CoV-2 and from the common cold coronaviruses HCoV-NL63, HCoV-OC43 and HCoV-229E. The time from the second vaccine dose to post-vaccine blood sampling had a median of approximately 72 days and ranged from roughly 12 to 241 days. Broader findings and caveats from the paper: In convalescent patients, nearly all vaccine-specific clones (304 of 307) were found to be mono-reactive for SARS-CoV-2 spike rather than cross-reactive with common cold coronaviruses. Relatively few convalescent patients were included in the study, and early timepoints after natural infection were not analyzed. In convalescent patients, a median around 90% of post-vaccine SARS-CoV-2-reactive clones were detected only after vaccination, and vaccine-specific priming was suggested by this finding. The median count of SARS-CoV-2-reactive clonotypes went up from approximately 20 after infection to a few dozen after vaccination, although the change was not significant.

What this sample's treatment or condition label stands for: roughly 11-day PBMC culture with coronavirus spike peptide pools or control peptides (ViraFEST assay). To expand antigen-specific T cells with peptide pools and then pick out the expanded clonotypes through TCR sequencing, the study relied on the ViraFEST assay. The absence of prior SARS-CoV-2 infection in healthy vaccine recipients was confirmed by negative nucleocapsid antibody tests before and after vaccination. PBMCs were cultured at under 2.5 million per well in IMDM supplemented with approximately 5% human AB serum and around 10 IU/ml IL-2, with 9.5 to 10 ug/ml peptide pools added. On days 3 and 7, half of the culture medium was replaced with fresh IL-2-containing medium. After 9 to 10 days of culture, CD4+ T cells were isolated by negative selection using the EasySep CD4+ T cell isolation kit. Ficoll-Paque Plus gradient centrifugation was used to isolate PBMCs from whole blood, and the isolated PBMCs were then either used fresh or cryopreserved at -140C. In general, triplicate wells were set up for every culture condition.

A remark on this clonotype: This clone's antigen is unknown. No base-level quality is on record; no much larger clone is a single base apart.

The protocol used for the library was PCR. TCR sequencing of DNA from cultured CD4+ T cells used the Oncomine TCR Beta short-read assay at the Johns Hopkins FTIC core. The QIAamp micro DNA kit was used to extract genomic DNA from the cultured CD4+ T cells. The Oncomine TCR Beta libraries from cultured CD4+ T cells were pooled using unique dual indexes and then sequenced on an Illumina iSeq 100. The authors' pipeline ran thus. Non-productive sequences were removed, and CDR3s that did not start with C, did not end with F or W, or were shorter than 7 amino acids were discarded. Antigen-specific clonotypes were identified with the MANAFEST web application by comparing peptide-stimulated wells with reference and other culture wells. To be called positive, a clone needed an FDR below 0.05, an odds ratio above 5, and a productive frequency above 0.1% in at least two of three replicate wells. Cross-reactive clonotypes were defined as significantly expanded in both SARS-CoV-2 spike wells and at least one common cold coronavirus spike condition. Levenshtein distances (stringdist) and unrooted phylogenetic trees (ape) in R version 3.6.1 were used to assess CDR3 homology. TCRdb reran the public reads through fastp at Q25 and MiXCR, keeping productive beta chains. Entries are consolidated by CDR3 protein sequence, retaining the most common genes and DNA. These V and J calls originate from TCRdb's pipeline instead of the authors' own analysis. Recorded for this sample are some 25,000 distinct CDR3 sequences; approximately 67% of them occurred a single time. Roughly a fifth of the sample lies in the top ten.

The CDR3 runs 14 amino acids, cysteine and phenylalanine included. Only the CDR3 part of the read is kept: 42 bases, read in frame from the first base. Trimming removed 5 bases from V and 8 bases from J, leaving 18 bases between the germline ends. From the germline V gene (reference sequence), CDR1 is DFQATT and CDR2 is SNEGSKA. This clonotype was sampled from a human donor who received a COVID-19 vaccine. Sequenced material: CD4+ T cells from blood, cultured in vitro, taken after SARS-CoV-2 vaccination. The V and J segments used are TRBV20-1 and TRBJ1-4; tentative D gene TRBD1, with 5 bases matching. This receptor has the CDR3 CSASYWGIGEKLFF. The nucleotides read TGCAGTGCTTCCTACTGGGGGATAGGCGAAAAACTGTTTTTT.